The entry below gives a single T cell receptor beta chain sequence along with its context. The table came from immunoSEQ multiplex PCR; TCRdb's copy has only in-frame clones and leaves some out. Altogether some 400,000 clones are present, around 89% being singletons, with the ten largest covering roughly 1.1%. Living in about two dozen US areas, the participants were between about 18 and 90 years of age. This record comes from a study of blood T cell repertoires in COVID-19. V was clipped by 7 bases and J by 4 bases; unmatched bases: 10. This CDR3 comprises 15 residues. The V gene's germline CDR1 is MNHEY and CDR2 SMNVEV (reference sequence).

The clonotype comes from a man aged 25 to 40 who had recovered from COVID-19. V and J are TRBV27 and TRBJ2-7; TRBD1 matches 10 bases. Sequencing input: PBMCs or T cells enriched from blood (not recorded which). The CDR3 is CASMGLTGGVYEQYF. DNA of the CDR3: TGTGCCAGCATGGGCCTGACAGGGGGCGTGTACGAGCAGTACTTC.